Shown below are 19 T cell receptor beta chains from a single sample sequenced in a study of blood T cell repertoires in COVID-19 (dated by TCRdb to the early 2020s). Receptor libraries were prepared by the immunoSEQ multiplex PCR assay. TCRdb limited this immuneACCESS table to in-frame rearrangements with V and J called. A share of clones is missing; checked studies link under half to unresolved V genes, and the rest is unexplained. The sample table contains tens of thousands of clones; only one count was recorded for more than 70% of them. The top ten clones comprise around 15% of the sample. Sequencing input: peripheral blood. These receptor sequences come from a woman aged 60 to 75 with acute or convalescent COVID-19.

CDR3 region: CSGDLGGYGYTF. The CDR3 coding sequence is TGCAGCGGAGACTTAGGGGGCTATGGCTACACCTTC. This chain links TRBV29-1 with TRBJ1-2, with D possibly TRBD1 on 6 matching bases. The CDR3 consists of 12 residues. Germline V gives CDR1 SQVTM, CDR2 ANQGSEA. The V end lost 7 bases, the J end lost 4 bases, and 13 bases lay between the germline ends.

A single count supports this clone. The rearrangement joins TRBV20-1 to TRBJ2-6; perhaps TRBD2 as D (5 bases). This CDR3 is 18 amino acids long. V was pared by 3 bases and J by 0 bases, with 18 bases between. Germline V CDR1 and CDR2: DFQATT, SNEGSKA (reference sequence). CDR3 DNA: TGCAGTGCTAGTCCCGGGCAGGACTGGGGCTCTGGGGCCAACGTCCTGACTTTC. Translated: CSASPGQDWGSGANVLTF.

This chain uses TRBV30 with TRBJ1-2; the D gene is possibly TRBD1 (5 bases). The germline V gene has CDR1 GTSNPN and CDR2 SVGIG (reference sequence). The CDR3 extends over 13 amino acids. The V gene lost 4 bases and the J gene lost 4 bases, with 13 bases spanning the gap. The CDR3 DNA follows: TGTGCCTGGACCCACTCAGGGATCTATGGCTACACCTTC. Protein product: CAWTHSGIYGYTF.

In its sample, this clone was seen a few times. The rearrangement joins TRBV5-6 to TRBJ2-2, with TRBD1 matching over 8 bases. V lost 1 base and J lost 2; bases outside the gene matches: 13. The CDR3 has 19 amino acids. CDR1 is SGHDT and CDR2 is YYEEEE in the germline V gene. This CDR3 is CASSLRGPGRGLNTGELFF. The CDR3 DNA is TGTGCCAGCAGCTTGAGGGGCCCGGGCAGGGGGCTAAACACCGGGGAGCTGTTTTTT.

This chain connects TRBV5-1 to TRBJ2-7, with 8 bases lining up with TRBD1. The CDR3 spans 15 residues. The germline gives CDR1 SGHRS, CDR2 YFSETQ. The V gene end was trimmed by 5 bases and the J gene end by 2 bases; junction bases not matched to a gene: 9. The CDR3, as DNA: TGCGCCAGCAGAATGACAGGGGTGGGAACCTACGAGCAGTACTTC. Translating gives CASRMTGVGTYEQYF. The full variable domain, rest sourced from reference TRBV5-1 and TRBJ2-7, is KAGVTQTPRYLIKTRGQQVTLSCSPISGHRSVSWYQQTPGQGLQFLFEYFSETQRNKGNFPGRFSGRQFSNSRSEMNVSTLELGDSALYLCASRMTGVGTYEQYFGPGTRLTVT.

This chain connects TRBV19 to TRBJ2-5, with 10 bases fitting TRBD2. The CDR3 runs to 16 residues. Germline CDR1 LNHDA, CDR2 SQIVND (reference sequence). Trimming removed 8 bases from V and 1 base from J; junction bases left unmatched: 10. The CDR3 nucleotides are TGTGCCAGTGGTTTGGTAGCGGGGGGCCTCCAAGAGACCCAGTACTTC. Translating gives CASGLVAGGLQETQYF.

The CDR3 DNA follows: TGTGCCAGCAGTTATGGGACAGGGGGATTTCACACTGAAGCTTTCTTT. It yields the protein CASSYGTGGFHTEAFF. This chain joins TRBV6-5 and TRBJ1-1; 11 positions agree with TRBD1. Germline V gives CDR1 MNHEY, CDR2 SVGAGI. The CDR3 runs to 16 residues. The V and J ends lost 3 bases and 3 bases, in that order; junction bases with no gene match: 6.

This clone is a singleton in its sample. The V and J genes are TRBV2 and TRBJ2-2; perhaps TRBD1 as D (5 bases). The CDR3 sequence is 15 residues long. The ends were cut back, 8 bases at V and 0 bases at J, with 13 bases in the middle. Germline-derived CDR1 and CDR2 are SNHLY and FYNNEI. The CDR3 bases are TGTGCCAGCGTCGGTGGGGCCGCGAACACCGGGGAGCTGTTTTTT. Protein: CASVGGAANTGELFF.

The V call is TRBV30, the J call TRBJ1-4; tentative D call: TRBD1 (6 bases). V was trimmed by 3 bases and J by 5 bases, leaving 10 bases between them. The V gene's germline CDR1 is GTSNPN and CDR2 SVGIG (reference sequence). This CDR3 comprises 13 residues. CDR3 residues: CAWSQGINEKLFF. CDR3 coding DNA: TGTGCCTGGAGCCAGGGGATCAATGAAAAACTGTTTTTT.

The rearrangement uses TRBV2 and TRBJ1-1; weak D call: TRBD1 (5 bases). V shed 6 bases and J shed 1 base, with 9 bases lying between them. The CDR3 extends over 13 amino acids. Germline CDR1 reads SNHLY; CDR2 reads FYNNEI. Written as DNA, the CDR3 is TGTGCCAGCAGATATCAGGGGAACACTGAAGCTTTCTTT. Translation: CASRYQGNTEAFF.

The chain employs TRBV11-3 and TRBJ2-7, with 14 bases lining up with TRBD2. V lost 5 bases to trimming and J lost 3 bases; unmatched junction nucleotides: 9. CDR1 and CDR2 from the germline V gene are SGHNT and YENEEA. The CDR3 is 17 residues long. The CDR3 DNA sequence: TGTGCCAGCAGCGCAACCCGGACTAGCGGGGGGCTCTACGAGCAGTACTTC. Its translation is CASSATRTSGGLYEQYF.

The chain couples TRBV28 to TRBJ2-2; D remains ambiguous. Germline assignment: CDR1 MDHEN and CDR2 SYDVKM. Trimming cost V 3 bases and J 2 bases, with 10 bases left between them. CDR3 length equals 15 residues. The CDR3 DNA reads TGTGCCAGCAGTTTGGCCAGAATTAACACCGGGGAGCTGTTTTTT. Translation: CASSLARINTGELFF.

The gene calls are TRBV7-2 and TRBJ1-5, with TRBD1 matching over 9 bases. The CDR3 is 16 amino acids. Germline V lookup: CDR1 SGHTA, CDR2 FQGNSA. V dropped 2 bases and J dropped 2; count of bases not matched to a gene: 4. This chain's CDR3 is CASSLLTGGRNQPQHF. CDR3 sequence (DNA): TGTGCCAGCAGCTTACTGACAGGGGGTCGCAATCAGCCCCAGCATTTT.

The J gene is TRBJ1-2, the V gene TRBV2, with D uncertain. The CDR3 runs to 14 residues. Germline V gives CDR1 SNHLY, CDR2 FYNNEI. Trimming left V 4 bases short and J 0 bases short, with 9 bases between. DNA for the CDR3: TGTGCCAGCAGTGTCAGGACTTCTAACTATGGCTACACCTTC. Translation gives CASSVRTSNYGYTF.

This clone was observed once. This chain uses TRBV5-4 with TRBJ2-1, with D possibly matching TRBD2 (6 bases). The CDR3 is made up of 13 amino acids. CDR1 is SGHNT and CDR2 is YYREEE in the germline V gene (reference sequence). V lost 2 bases and J 6 bases, leaving 9 bases between the germline ends. The chain's CDR3 is CASSFGSLNEQFF. In DNA form, the CDR3 reads TGTGCCAGCAGCTTCGGGAGCCTCAATGAGCAGTTCTTC.

This rearrangement joins TRBV7-9 to TRBJ2-1, with TRBD2 as a possible D gene (6 bases). Trimming stripped 6 bases from V and 8 bases from J, with 14 bases between. This CDR3 is 13 amino acids long. Germline CDR1 is SEHNR and CDR2 is FQNEAQ (reference sequence). CDR3 in amino acids: CASRLGLLDEQFF. CDR3 bases: TGTGCCAGCAGGCTGGGACTTCTGGATGAGCAGTTCTTC.

The chain recombines TRBV2 with TRBJ2-3; D is perhaps TRBD1 (6 bases). The CDR3 has 14 residues. CDR1 is SNHLY and CDR2 is FYNNEI in the germline V gene. V was cut by 6 bases and J by 4 bases, with 14 bases left in between. CDR3 region: CASRGGPSADTQYF. In DNA form, the CDR3 reads TGTGCCAGCAGAGGGGGACCAAGCGCAGATACGCAGTATTTT.

The J gene is TRBJ1-1, the V gene TRBV30; the D gene is possibly TRBD1 (5 bases). This CDR3 has 14 amino acids. The germline gives CDR1 GTSNPN, CDR2 SVGIG (reference sequence). V shed 0 bases and J shed 3 bases, with 11 bases lying between them. CDR3 nucleotides: TGTGCCTGGAGTGTACAGCAGGGATACACTGAAGCTTTCTTT. Protein sequence: CAWSVQQGYTEAFF.

Of note for this clone: Mismatch with germline at one junction end may stem from a read error. The rearrangement links TRBV6-6 to TRBJ2-2, with D tentatively TRBD1 (6 bases). The germline CDR1 and CDR2 sequences are MNHNY and SVGAGI (reference sequence). This CDR3 spans 16 amino acids. The DNA for the CDR3 is TGTGCCAGCAGCTACTACAGGGTTTCGAACACCGGGGAGCTGTTTTTT. Residues: CASSYYRVSNTGELFF.